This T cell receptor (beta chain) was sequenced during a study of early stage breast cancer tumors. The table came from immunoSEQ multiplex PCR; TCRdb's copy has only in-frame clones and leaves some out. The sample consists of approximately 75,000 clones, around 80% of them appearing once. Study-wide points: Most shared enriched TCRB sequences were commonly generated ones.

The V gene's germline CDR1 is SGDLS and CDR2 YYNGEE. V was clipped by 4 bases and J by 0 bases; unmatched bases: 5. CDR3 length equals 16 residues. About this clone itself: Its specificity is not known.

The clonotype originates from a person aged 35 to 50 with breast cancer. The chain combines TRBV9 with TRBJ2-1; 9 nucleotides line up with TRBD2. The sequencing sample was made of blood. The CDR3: CASSTSAGGSYNEQFF. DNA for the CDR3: TGTGCCAGCAGCACCTCAGCGGGAGGCTCCTACAATGAGCAGTTCTTC.